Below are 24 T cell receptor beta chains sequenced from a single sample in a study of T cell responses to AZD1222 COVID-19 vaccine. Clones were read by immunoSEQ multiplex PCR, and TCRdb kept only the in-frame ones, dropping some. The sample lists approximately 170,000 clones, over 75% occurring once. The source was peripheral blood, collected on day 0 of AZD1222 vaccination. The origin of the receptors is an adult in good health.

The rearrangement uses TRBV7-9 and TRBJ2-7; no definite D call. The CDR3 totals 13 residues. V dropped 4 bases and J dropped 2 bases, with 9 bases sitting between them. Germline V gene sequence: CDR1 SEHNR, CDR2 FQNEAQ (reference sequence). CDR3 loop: CASSYDMAYEQYV. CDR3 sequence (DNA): TGTGCCAGCAGCTACGACATGGCCTACGAGCAGTACGTC.

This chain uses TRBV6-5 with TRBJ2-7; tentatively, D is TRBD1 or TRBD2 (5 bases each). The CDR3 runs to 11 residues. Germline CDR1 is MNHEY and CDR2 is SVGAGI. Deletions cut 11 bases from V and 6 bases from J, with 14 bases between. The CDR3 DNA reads TGTGCCTACGAGAACGGGGCCGAGCAGTACGTC. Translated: CAYENGAEQYV.

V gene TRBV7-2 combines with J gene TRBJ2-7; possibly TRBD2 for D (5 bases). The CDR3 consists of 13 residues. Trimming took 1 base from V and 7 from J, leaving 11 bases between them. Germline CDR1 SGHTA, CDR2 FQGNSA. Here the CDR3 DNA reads TGTGCCAGCAGCTTAGGGGGAGCGCTGGAGCAGTACTTC. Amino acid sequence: CASSLGGALEQYF.

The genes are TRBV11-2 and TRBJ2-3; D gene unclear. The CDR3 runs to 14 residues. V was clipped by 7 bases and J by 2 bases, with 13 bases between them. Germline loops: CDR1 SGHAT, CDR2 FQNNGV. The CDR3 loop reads CASKRTSNTDTQYF. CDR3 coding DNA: TGTGCCAGCAAGAGAACATCCAACACAGATACGCAGTATTTT.

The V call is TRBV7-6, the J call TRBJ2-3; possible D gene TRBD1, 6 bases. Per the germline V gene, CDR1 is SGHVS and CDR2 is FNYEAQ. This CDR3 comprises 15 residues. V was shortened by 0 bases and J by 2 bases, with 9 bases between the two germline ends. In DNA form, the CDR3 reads TGTGCCAGCAGCTTAGCGGCAGGGGCCACAGATACGCAGTATTTT. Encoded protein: CASSLAAGATDTQYF.

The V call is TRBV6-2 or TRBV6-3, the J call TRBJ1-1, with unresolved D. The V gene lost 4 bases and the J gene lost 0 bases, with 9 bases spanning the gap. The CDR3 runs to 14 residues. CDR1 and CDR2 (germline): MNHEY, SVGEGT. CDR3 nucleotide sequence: TGTGCCAGCAGTTTTGGTAACATGAACACTGAAGCTTTCTTT. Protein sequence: CASSFGNMNTEAFF.

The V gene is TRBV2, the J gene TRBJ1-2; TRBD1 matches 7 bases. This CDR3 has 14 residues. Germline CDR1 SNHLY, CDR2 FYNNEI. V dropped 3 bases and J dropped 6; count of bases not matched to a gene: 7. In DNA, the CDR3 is TGTGCCAGCAGTGATATAAGGGGGCGGGATGGCTACACCTTC. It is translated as CASSDIRGRDGYTF.

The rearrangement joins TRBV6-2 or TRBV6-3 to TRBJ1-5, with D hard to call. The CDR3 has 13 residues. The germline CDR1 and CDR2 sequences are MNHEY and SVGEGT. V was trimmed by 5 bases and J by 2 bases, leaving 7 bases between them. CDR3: CASSPAGNQPQHF. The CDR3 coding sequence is TGTGCCAGCAGTCCCGCCGGCAATCAGCCCCAGCATTTT.

Here the CDR3 reads CASSFPQQGSGAGELFF. Here the CDR3 DNA reads TGCGCCAGCAGCTTTCCCCAACAGGGGTCTGGTGCCGGGGAGCTGTTTTTT. This chain joins TRBV5-1 and TRBJ2-2; TRBD1 agrees at 7 bases. Germline values: CDR1 SGHRS, CDR2 YFSETQ. CDR3 length: 17 amino acids. The J segment lost 6 bases and the V segment lost 2 bases, leaving 13 bases of the junction unmatched. Full variable domain (rest looked up from reference TRBV5-1 and TRBJ2-2): KAGVTQTPRYLIKTRGQQVTLSCSPISGHRSVSWYQQTPGQGLQFLFEYFSETQRNKGNFPGRFSGRQFSNSRSEMNVSTLELGDSALYLCASSFPQQGSGAGELFFGEGSRLTVL.

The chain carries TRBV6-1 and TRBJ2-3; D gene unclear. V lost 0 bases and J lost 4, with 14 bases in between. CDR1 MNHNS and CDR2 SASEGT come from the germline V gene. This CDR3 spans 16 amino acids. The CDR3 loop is CASSEASLVGPDTQYF. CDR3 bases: TGTGCCAGCAGTGAAGCCTCTTTGGTGGGTCCAGATACGCAGTATTTT.

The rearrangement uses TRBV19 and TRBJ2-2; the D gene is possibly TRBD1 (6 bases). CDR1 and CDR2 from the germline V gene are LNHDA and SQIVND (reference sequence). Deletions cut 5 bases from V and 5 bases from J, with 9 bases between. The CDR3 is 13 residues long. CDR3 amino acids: CASSSGVTGELFF. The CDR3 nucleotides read TGTGCCAGTAGTTCAGGGGTAACCGGGGAGCTGTTTTTT.

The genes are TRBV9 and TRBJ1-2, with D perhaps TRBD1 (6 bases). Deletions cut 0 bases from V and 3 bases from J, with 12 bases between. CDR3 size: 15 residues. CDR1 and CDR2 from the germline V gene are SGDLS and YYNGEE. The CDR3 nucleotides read TGTGCCAGCAGCGTAGCTCTAGGGGGTTACTATGGCTACACCTTC. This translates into CASSVALGGYYGYTF.

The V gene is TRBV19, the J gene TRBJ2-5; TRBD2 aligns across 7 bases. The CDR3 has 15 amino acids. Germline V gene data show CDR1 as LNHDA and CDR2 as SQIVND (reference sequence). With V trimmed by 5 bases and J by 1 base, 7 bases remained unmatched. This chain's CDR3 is CASSPSGTTQETQYF. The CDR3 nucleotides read TGTGCCAGTAGTCCCTCCGGGACTACCCAAGAGACCCAGTACTTC.

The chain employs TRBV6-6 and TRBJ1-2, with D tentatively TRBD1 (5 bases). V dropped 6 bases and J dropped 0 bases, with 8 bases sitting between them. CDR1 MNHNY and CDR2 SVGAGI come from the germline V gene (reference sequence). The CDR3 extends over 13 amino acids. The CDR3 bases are TGTGCCAGCAGGACAGAAACTAACTATGGCTACACCTTC. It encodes CASRTETNYGYTF.

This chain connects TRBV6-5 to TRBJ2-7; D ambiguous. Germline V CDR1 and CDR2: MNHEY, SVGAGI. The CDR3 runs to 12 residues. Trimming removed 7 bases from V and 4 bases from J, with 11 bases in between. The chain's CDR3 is CASMSPSYEQYV. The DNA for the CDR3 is TGTGCCAGCATGAGTCCATCTTACGAGCAGTACGTC.

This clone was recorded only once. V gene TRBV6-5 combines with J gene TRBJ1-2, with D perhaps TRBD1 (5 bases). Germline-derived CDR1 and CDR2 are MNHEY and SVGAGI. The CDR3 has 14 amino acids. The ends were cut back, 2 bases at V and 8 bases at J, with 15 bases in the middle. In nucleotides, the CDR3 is TGTGCCAGCAGTTACGGGGCCGGGAGCAACGGCTACACCTTC. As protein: CASSYGAGSNGYTF.

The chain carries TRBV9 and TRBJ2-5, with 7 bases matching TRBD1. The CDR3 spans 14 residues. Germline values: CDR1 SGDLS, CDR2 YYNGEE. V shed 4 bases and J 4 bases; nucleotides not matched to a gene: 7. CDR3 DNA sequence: TGTGCCAGCAGCAAAGGGGGCTCGTCAGAGACCCAGTACTTC. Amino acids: CASSKGGSSETQYF.

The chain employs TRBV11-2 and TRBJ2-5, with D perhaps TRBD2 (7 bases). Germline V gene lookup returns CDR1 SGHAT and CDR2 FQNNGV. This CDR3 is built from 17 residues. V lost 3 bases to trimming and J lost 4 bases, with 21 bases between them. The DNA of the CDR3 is TGTGCCAGCAGCTTCTGGTCGGGGGGCTTTGTTCGAGAGACCCAGTACTTC. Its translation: CASSFWSGGFVRETQYF.

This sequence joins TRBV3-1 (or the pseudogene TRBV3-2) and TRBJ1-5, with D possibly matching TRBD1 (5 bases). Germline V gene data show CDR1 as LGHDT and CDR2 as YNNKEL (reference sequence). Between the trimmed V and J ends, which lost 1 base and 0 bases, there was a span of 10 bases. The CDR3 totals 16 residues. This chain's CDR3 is CASSQGDGNSNQPQHF. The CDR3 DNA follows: TGTGCCAGCAGCCAAGGGGACGGTAATAGCAATCAGCCCCAGCATTTT.

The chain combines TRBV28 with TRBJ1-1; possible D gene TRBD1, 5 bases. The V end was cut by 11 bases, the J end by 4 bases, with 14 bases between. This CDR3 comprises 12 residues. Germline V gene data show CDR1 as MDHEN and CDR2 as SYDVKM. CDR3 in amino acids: CAGQGGGTEAFF. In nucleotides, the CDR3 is TGTGCCGGTCAGGGTGGCGGCACTGAAGCTTTCTTT.

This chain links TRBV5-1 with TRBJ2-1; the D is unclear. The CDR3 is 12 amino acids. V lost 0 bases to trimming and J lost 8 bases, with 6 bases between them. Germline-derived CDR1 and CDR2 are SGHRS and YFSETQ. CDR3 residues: CASSLGGHEQFF. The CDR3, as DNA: TGCGCCAGCAGCTTGGGAGGCCATGAGCAGTTCTTC.

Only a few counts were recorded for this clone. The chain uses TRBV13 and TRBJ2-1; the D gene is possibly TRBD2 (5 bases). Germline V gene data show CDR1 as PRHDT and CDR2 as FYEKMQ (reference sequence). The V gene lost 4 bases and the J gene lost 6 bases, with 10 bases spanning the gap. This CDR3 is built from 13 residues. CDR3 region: CASSSDYPNEQFF. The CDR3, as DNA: TGTGCCAGCAGCTCCGACTACCCCAATGAGCAGTTCTTC.

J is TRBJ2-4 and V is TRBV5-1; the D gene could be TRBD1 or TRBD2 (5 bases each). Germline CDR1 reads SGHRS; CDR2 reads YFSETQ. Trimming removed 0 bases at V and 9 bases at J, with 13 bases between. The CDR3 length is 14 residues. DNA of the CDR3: TGCGCCAGCAGCTTGGCCAGGGAGTCAGCCATTCAGTACTTC. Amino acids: CASSLARESAIQYF.

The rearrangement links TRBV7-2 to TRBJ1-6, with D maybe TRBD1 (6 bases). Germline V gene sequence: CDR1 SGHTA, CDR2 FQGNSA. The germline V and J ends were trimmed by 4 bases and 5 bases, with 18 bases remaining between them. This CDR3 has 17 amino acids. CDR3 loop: CASSSQSGGWHNSPLHF. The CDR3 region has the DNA TGTGCCAGCAGCTCCCAGAGCGGGGGCTGGCATAATTCACCCCTCCACTTT. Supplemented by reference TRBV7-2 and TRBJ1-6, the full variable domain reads GAGVSQSPSNKVTEKGKDVELRCDPISGHTALYWYRQSLGQGLEFLIYFQGNSAPDKSGLPSDRFSAERTGGSVSTLTIQRTQQEDSAVYLCASSSQSGGWHNSPLHFGNGTRLTVT.